This T cell receptor beta chain was captured by sequencing in a study of PD-1 blockade in classical Hodgkin lymphoma. Findings and limits, study-wide: Complete responders had baseline diversity similar to newly diagnosed patients.

This clone was counted a few times. Its antigen is unknown. Brentuximab vedotin exposure varied, and every patient relapsed after autologous stem cell transplantation. Complete response, partial response or progressive disease was each patient's best response. Sequenced by immunoSEQ multiplex PCR; TCRdb stores in-frame clones only, minus some. The sample lists roughly 16,000 clones; 80% to 85% were seen once. Germline V gene sequence: CDR1 MDHEN, CDR2 SYDVKM. The CDR3 runs 19 residues. The junction had 9 bases not matched to a gene; V was cut back by 3 bases and J by 1 base. Material: peripheral blood mononuclear cells (PBMCs), obtained before the second cycle of nivolumab. This sequence was found in a human donor with classical Hodgkin lymphoma. The chain employs TRBV28 and TRBJ2-7, with 16 bases matching TRBD2. The DNA of the CDR3 is TGTGCCAGCAGTTTCCAGGGACTAGCGGGAGGGTGGGGGTCCTACGAGCAGTACTTC. Its protein product is CASSFQGLAGGWGSYEQYF.